The 26 T cell receptor beta chains presented below share a single source sample, sequenced in a study of control samples from healthy donors and cancer patients. Method: immunoSEQ multiplex PCR; TCRdb's copy keeps in-frame clones and lacks some. The table has about 160,000 clones, approximately 90% seen once; the top ten hold 12%. Material: blood. These TCRs come from a man aged 25-40 years in good health.

This clone was observed once. This chain uses TRBV6-5 with TRBJ1-2; tentatively, D is TRBD1 (6 bases). The CDR3 contains 13 residues. V lost 5 bases, J lost 2 bases, and 9 bases lay in between. Germline V gene lookup returns CDR1 MNHEY and CDR2 SVGAGI. The DNA for the CDR3 is TGTGCCAGCAGTCTCCAGGGGAACTATGGCTACACCTTC. Residues: CASSLQGNYGYTF.

This clone has a single count. The V and J genes are TRBV29-1 and TRBJ2-1; D unresolved. The CDR3 totals 13 residues. The germline gives CDR1 SQVTM, CDR2 ANQGSEA. V dropped 5 bases and J dropped 7 bases, with 15 bases sitting between them. The CDR3 nucleotides are TGCAGCGTTCGGCCCGGAGATCGGAATGAGCAGTTCTTC. It codes for CSVRPGDRNEQFF.

The chain joins TRBV5-5 to TRBJ1-2, with 10 positions matching TRBD1. V dropped 4 bases and J dropped 7; count of bases not matched to a gene: 16. The length of the CDR3 is 17 residues. Germline V gene data show CDR1 as SGHKS and CDR2 as YYEKEE (reference sequence). Written as DNA, the CDR3 is TGTGCCAGCAGCACCCGGGACAGGGGATTGCGGGAAGGTGGCTACACCTTC. It specifies CASSTRDRGLREGGYTF. The whole variable domain, remainder taken from reference TRBV5-5 and TRBJ1-2, is DAGVTQSPTHLIKTRGQQVTLRCSPISGHKSVSWYQQVLGQGPQFIFQYYEKEERGRGNFPDRFSARQFPNYSSELNVNALLLGDSALYLCASSTRDRGLREGGYTFGSGTRLTVV.

The chain joins TRBV7-8 to TRBJ2-7; D ambiguous. The CDR3 spans 15 residues. Germline values: CDR1 SGHVS, CDR2 FQNEAQ. V lost 6 bases and J 1 base, leaving 16 bases between the germline ends. The CDR3 DNA follows: TGTGCCAGCAGTTTCTCAGGTTCCGAATCCTACGAGCAGTACTTC. It specifies CASSFSGSESYEQYF. The complete variable domain, with remaining parts taken from reference TRBV7-8 and TRBJ2-7, reads GAGVSQSPRYKVAKRGQDVALRCDPISGHVSLFWYQQALGQGPEFLTYFQNEAQLDKSGLPSDRFFAERPEGSVSTLKIQRTQQEDSAVYLCASSFSGSESYEQYFGPGTRLTVT.

The J gene is TRBJ2-1, the V gene TRBV5-6; D gene uncertain. V lost 4 bases to trimming and J lost 4 bases, with 12 bases between them. Per the germline V gene, CDR1 is SGHDT and CDR2 is YYEEEE. CDR3 length: 14 residues. The CDR3 region has the DNA TGTGCCAGCAGCGGTCAGACCCAGTACAATGAGCAGTTCTTC. Translating it yields CASSGQTQYNEQFF.

The chain carries TRBV10-3 and TRBJ2-6; D is unresolved. The CDR3 loop spans 13 amino acids. Deletions cut 10 bases from V and 0 bases from J, with 7 bases between. Germline V gene sequence: CDR1 ENHRY, CDR2 SYGVKD. The chain's CDR3 is CATSSSGANVLTF. The CDR3 nucleotides read TGTGCCACCTCATCCTCTGGGGCCAACGTCCTGACTTTC.

The rearrangement uses TRBV7-9 and TRBJ2-7; D is possibly TRBD2 (6 bases). This CDR3 comprises 15 residues. V shed 5 bases and J shed 5 bases, with 19 bases lying between them. CDR1 is SEHNR and CDR2 is FQNEAQ in the germline V gene (reference sequence). CDR3 coding DNA: TGTGCCAGCAGCGTGTTCGGGGGTCCCCTCCACGAGCAGTACTTC. Protein product: CASSVFGGPLHEQYF. Filled out from reference TRBV7-9 and TRBJ2-7, the complete variable domain reads DTGVSQNPRHKITKRGQNVTFRCDPISEHNRLYWYRQTLGQGPEFLTYFQNEAQLEKSRLLSDRFSAERPKGSFSTLEIQRTEQGDSAMYLCASSVFGGPLHEQYFGPGTRLTVT.

The V call is TRBV14, the J call TRBJ2-1, with a possible D match to TRBD2 (6 bases). The CDR3 is 15 residues long. Germline CDR1 SGHDN, CDR2 FVKESK. Between the trimmed V and J ends, which lost 3 bases and 7 bases, there was a span of 16 bases. In DNA form, the CDR3 reads TGTGCCAGCAGCCAGCGGGGCTGGTCGGGTAATGAGCAGTTCTTC. It codes for CASSQRGWSGNEQFF.

Relative to its sample, this clone is medium-sized (0.01 to 0.1%). The sample contains more than one DNA sequence encoding this CDR3. The chain links TRBV4-2 to TRBJ2-7; D unresolved. This CDR3 has 12 residues. The V gene lost 0 bases and the J gene lost 0 bases, with 0 bases spanning the gap. Germline V CDR1 and CDR2: LGHNA, YNFKEQ. The CDR3 coding sequence is TGTGCCAGCAGCCAAGACTCCTACGAGCAGTACTTC. Its protein product is CASSQDSYEQYF.

The chain is built from TRBV5-4 and TRBJ2-5; 7 bases match TRBD2. V trimming: 0 bases; J trimming: 4 bases; junction bases outside the gene matches: 6. CDR1 and CDR2 (germline): SGHNT, YYREEE (reference sequence). CDR3 length: 15 residues. CDR3: CASSLEAGIGETQYF. The CDR3 DNA follows: TGTGCCAGCAGCTTGGAAGCGGGAATCGGAGAGACCCAGTACTTC. The whole variable domain, filled in from reference TRBV5-4 and TRBJ2-5, reads ETGVTQSPTHLIKTRGQQVTLRCSSQSGHNTVSWYQQALGQGPQFIFQYYREEENGRGNFPPRFSGLQFPNYSSELNVNALELDDSALYLCASSLEAGIGETQYFGPGTRLLVL.

This clone was seen only once. The chain combines TRBV6-5 with TRBJ1-1; no definite D call. Trimming removed 0 bases from V and 8 bases from J, with 19 bases in between. The CDR3 spans 16 residues. Per germline, CDR1 MNHEY and CDR2 SVGAGI. The CDR3 loop is CASSYSKAAPEFEAFF. The CDR3, as DNA: TGTGCCAGCAGTTACTCGAAGGCCGCCCCCGAATTCGAAGCTTTCTTT.

The chain employs TRBV7-9 and TRBJ2-7; perhaps D is TRBD1 or TRBD2 (5 bases each). There are 15 residues in the CDR3. Germline loops: CDR1 SEHNR, CDR2 FQNEAQ (reference sequence). V dropped 1 base and J dropped 0 bases, with 10 bases sitting between them. The CDR3 region is CASSLEGSLSYEQYF. CDR3 in DNA: TGTGCCAGCAGCTTAGAGGGGAGCCTCTCCTACGAGCAGTACTTC.

This clone was detected once. The chain recombines TRBV3-1 (or the pseudogene TRBV3-2) with TRBJ2-7, with D perhaps matching TRBD2 (6 bases). CDR3 length: 11 amino acids. V was shortened by 10 bases and J by 6 bases, with 13 bases between the two germline ends. Germline values: CDR1 LGHDT, CDR2 YNNKEL (reference sequence). CDR3 in amino acids: CATRQEGEQYF. The CDR3 region has the DNA TGTGCCACCAGGCAGGAGGGCGAGCAGTACTTC.

The chain uses TRBV6-2 or TRBV6-3 and TRBJ2-5, with D perhaps matching TRBD1 or TRBD2 (5 bases each). This CDR3 comprises 14 residues. Germline V gene lookup returns CDR1 MNHEY and CDR2 SVGEGT. Trimming took off 4 bases at V and 4 bases at J, with 13 bases between the two ends. The CDR3 is CASSLGRSRETQYF. DNA for the CDR3: TGTGCCAGCAGTTTGGGACGGAGCCGAGAGACCCAGTACTTC.

The gene calls are TRBV3-1 (or the pseudogene TRBV3-2) and TRBJ1-2, with TRBD1 matching 7 bases. Germline V gene lookup returns CDR1 LGHDT and CDR2 YNNKEL (reference sequence). Trimming cost V 5 bases and J 8 bases; bases outside gene matches: 5. There are 12 residues in the CDR3. The CDR3 sequence is CASSRGLGGYTF. The CDR3 nucleotides are TGTGCCAGCAGCAGGGGGCTTGGCGGCTACACCTTC.

This sequence joins TRBV19 and TRBJ2-7; D remains ambiguous. Germline V lookup: CDR1 LNHDA, CDR2 SQIVND (reference sequence). V was shortened by 1 base and J by 4 bases, with 8 bases between the two germline ends. The CDR3 is 13 amino acids. Written as DNA, the CDR3 is TGTGCCAGTAGTATAGGGATAAATTACGAGCAGTACTTC. Its protein product is CASSIGINYEQYF.

The CDR3 bases are TGTGCCAGCAGTGAAACCCCGGGACAGGGGAATTCACCCCTCCACTTT. This gives the protein CASSETPGQGNSPLHF. V gene TRBV6-1 combines with J gene TRBJ1-6; 10 nucleotides match TRBD1. The germline gives CDR1 MNHNS, CDR2 SASEGT. There are 16 residues in the CDR3. Unmatched junction bases numbered 5, after V lost 2 bases and J lost 7 bases.

The rearrangement uses TRBV6-2 or TRBV6-3 and TRBJ2-7, with 10 bases aligning to TRBD2. The trim removed 5 bases at V and 6 bases at J, leaving 13 bases unmatched. Germline V CDR1 and CDR2: MNHEY, SVGEGT. The CDR3 extends over 16 amino acids. Written as DNA, the CDR3 is TGTGCCAGCAGTGCGCTCTGGGCTAGCGGGAGAGGCGAGCAGTACTTC. Its translation: CASSALWASGRGEQYF.

The count of this clone is one. The chain joins TRBV28 to TRBJ1-2, with 7 nucleotides matching TRBD1. The germline CDR1 and CDR2 sequences are MDHEN and SYDVKM. The CDR3 has 17 amino acids. J gave up 0 bases and V 3 bases, and 10 bases lay outside the gene matches. CDR3 DNA: TGTGCCAGCAGTTTTTTCGTGGGGACAGCAACTAACTATGGCTACACCTTC. Its protein is CASSFFVGTATNYGYTF.

The genes are TRBV9 and TRBJ1-3; D call uncertain. Germline V gives CDR1 SGDLS, CDR2 YYNGEE. The CDR3 sequence is 16 residues long. V lost 6 bases, J lost 1 base, and 17 bases lay in between. This CDR3 reads CASTPGPPLSGNTIYF. CDR3 coding DNA: TGTGCCAGCACCCCCGGGCCTCCCCTTTCTGGAAACACCATATATTTT.

The rearrangement links TRBV4-1 to TRBJ1-1, with D perhaps TRBD1 (6 bases). Germline CDR1 and CDR2: MGHRA and YSYEKL. V lost 1 base and J 3 bases, leaving 15 bases between the germline ends. This CDR3 spans 16 amino acids. Here the CDR3 reads CASSQVGGAVHTEAFF. CDR3 coding DNA: TGCGCCAGCAGCCAAGTCGGGGGCGCGGTCCACACTGAAGCTTTCTTT.

This clone has just a few counts. The chain recombines TRBV27 with TRBJ2-2; D ambiguous. Germline V lookup: CDR1 MNHEY, CDR2 SMNVEV (reference sequence). V lost 3 bases to trimming and J lost 5 bases, with 7 bases between them. The CDR3 consists of 13 residues. This chain's CDR3 is CASSFPGTGELFF. CDR3 coding DNA: TGTGCCAGCAGTTTTCCCGGGACCGGGGAGCTGTTTTTT.

In DNA form, the CDR3 reads TGCAGCGTTGGAGGTCCCGCCCTGCCGAACACTGAAGCTTTCTTT. This gives the protein CSVGGPALPNTEAFF. The chain recombines TRBV29-1 with TRBJ1-1, with D unresolved. Germline CDR1 SQVTM, CDR2 ANQGSEA. Trimming shortened V by 4 bases and J by 1 base, and 16 bases separated the two germline ends. The CDR3 length is 15 residues.

This clone has more than one count but fewer than ten. V gene TRBV28 combines with J gene TRBJ1-3, with D perhaps TRBD1 (5 bases). V dropped 4 bases and J dropped 0 bases, with 7 bases sitting between them. The CDR3 covers 14 residues. Per germline, CDR1 MDHEN and CDR2 SYDVKM. The CDR3 DNA is TGTGCCAGCAGTTGGGACGACTCTGGAAACACCATATATTTT. Protein: CASSWDDSGNTIYF.

The V gene is TRBV3-1 (or the pseudogene TRBV3-2), the J gene TRBJ1-1; TRBD1 matches 12 bases. V lost 4 bases to trimming and J lost 4 bases; unmatched junction nucleotides: 7. Germline CDR1 is LGHDT and CDR2 is YNNKEL (reference sequence). This CDR3 spans 16 amino acids. CDR3: CASSPRDRGHGTEAFF. The CDR3 DNA reads as TGTGCCAGCAGCCCGCGGGACAGGGGGCACGGCACTGAAGCTTTCTTT.

The V and J genes are TRBV18 and TRBJ2-3; D ambiguous. The V end lost 0 bases, the J end lost 6 bases, and 13 bases lay between the germline ends. Germline CDR1 is KGHSH and CDR2 is LQKENI. The length of the CDR3 is 15 residues. The CDR3 loop is CASSPPSLNQDTQYF. The CDR3 DNA reads TGTGCCAGCTCACCACCGTCACTCAACCAGGATACGCAGTATTTT.